This T cell receptor beta chain was retrieved from a study of cytomegalovirus exposure and HLA in healthy donors. The V gene's germline CDR1 is ENHRY and CDR2 SYGVKD. J gave up 5 bases and V 4 bases, and 4 bases lay outside the gene matches. This CDR3 is built from 15 residues. Primers for the PCR totalled 60 Vbeta and 13 Jbeta. Assay used: immunoSEQ multiplex PCR; TCRdb lists only in-frame clones, some missing. The table lists fewer than 250,000 clones, with 0.75% to 1% in the top ten. A remark on this clone: Its antigen is still unknown.

Sampled while nominally healthy, donors likely had unrecorded immune exposures. Study-wide results and limits: Later analysis placed DRB1 highest and HLA-C lowest in TCR association rates, which differed by HLA locus.

This chain uses TRBV10-3 with TRBJ2-5, with TRBD2 identical over 13 bases. The sample was PBMCs. This sequence was found in a woman aged 25 to 39 in good health and CMV-seropositive. CDR3 nucleotide sequence: TGTGCCATCAGTGGGGGACTAGCGGGGAGTGAGACCCAGTACTTC. Translated, it gives CAISGGLAGSETQYF.